Listed below are T cell receptor beta chains from one sample, sequenced in a study of molecular identifiers for immune sequencing clone quantification. MiXCR was run by TCRdb on the PCR reads, yielding one entry per CDR3 protein. Among under 100,000 distinct CDR3 sequences, 20% to 25% were seen once, and the ten largest hold around 0.77%. Sequenced: naive CD8+ T cells from blood, with Jurkat cell RNA spiked in. The origin of the receptors is a human donor in good health. Some libraries in this study had Jurkat cell RNA spiked in. The CDR3 runs from the conserved cysteine through the conserved F or W.

V	J	length	CDR3
TRBV27	TRBJ2-3	18	CASSLLVGQGDRTDTQYF
TRBV27	TRBJ2-7	15	CASSLSFPGAYEQYF
TRBV6-6	TRBJ2-5	14	CASSYDVVIETQYF
TRBV7-6	TRBJ2-3	17	CASSLDVAGAPTDTQYF
TRBV12-3/TRBV12-4	TRBJ2-2	15	CASSSFGGVTGELFF
TRBV24-1	TRBJ2-5	17	CATSVPGKARGGETQYF
TRBV4-3	TRBJ2-7	14	CASSQGQGAYEQYF
TRBV19	TRBJ1-5	16	CASDGQSRDSNQPQHF
TRBV20-1	TRBJ2-1	13	CSARTSGYNEQFF
TRBV19	TRBJ1-5	15	CASTSDSYSNQPQHF
TRBV4-1	TRBJ2-7	18	CASSQDPGRGQGIYEQYF
TRBV7-9	TRBJ2-5	17	CASSPKREGSLAETQYF
TRBV4-1	TRBJ2-1	13	CASSAGGRNEQFF
TRBV6-5	TRBJ2-7	16	CASSYSSGALSYEQYF
TRBV9	TRBJ2-1	18	CASSVWTSGRGAYKEQFF
TRBV30	TRBJ2-1	13	CAWSISGNNEQFF
TRBV12-3/TRBV12-4	TRBJ2-6	15	CASSMTSSGANVLTF
TRBV7-9	TRBJ2-2	13	CASRSVYTGELFF
TRBV28	TRBJ1-5	14	CASNPPGSNQPQHF
TRBV4-1	TRBJ2-7	16	CASSQEDRGFSYEQYF
TRBV12-3/TRBV12-4	TRBJ2-3	16	CASTPHAGGQTDTQYF
TRBV6-6	TRBJ2-4	15	CASSETGVVKNIQYF
TRBV13	TRBJ1-5	13	CASSRERNQPQHF